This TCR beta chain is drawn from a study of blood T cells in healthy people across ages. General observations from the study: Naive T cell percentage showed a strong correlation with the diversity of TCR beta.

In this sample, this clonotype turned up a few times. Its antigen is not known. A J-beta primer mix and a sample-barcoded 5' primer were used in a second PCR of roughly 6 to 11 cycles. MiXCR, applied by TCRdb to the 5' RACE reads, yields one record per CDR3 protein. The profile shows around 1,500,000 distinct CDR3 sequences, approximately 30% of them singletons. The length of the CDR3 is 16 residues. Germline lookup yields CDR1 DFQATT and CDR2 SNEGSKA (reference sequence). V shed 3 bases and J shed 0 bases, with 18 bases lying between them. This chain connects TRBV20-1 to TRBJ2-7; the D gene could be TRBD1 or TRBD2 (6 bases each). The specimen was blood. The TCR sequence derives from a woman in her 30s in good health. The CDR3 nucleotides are TGCAGTGCTAGGGCAAAGGGCCGGGGGCACTCCTACGAGCAGTACTTC. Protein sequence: CSARAKGRGHSYEQYF.